Presented here are 23 T cell receptor beta chains from one specimen sequenced in a study of blood T cell repertoires in COVID-19. Assay used: immunoSEQ multiplex PCR; TCRdb lists only in-frame clones, some missing. This sample has more than 250,000 clones, with under 90% found just once. The sequencing input was PBMCs or T cells enriched from blood (not recorded which). These receptors were obtained from a woman between 18 and 30 years old who had recovered from COVID-19.

The rearrangement joins TRBV23-1 to TRBJ1-1, with TRBD1 identical over 9 bases. TRBV23-1 is placed among ORFs of uncertain function. The CDR3 covers 17 residues. V trimming: 0 bases; J trimming: 4 bases; junction bases outside the gene matches: 9. CDR3 protein: CASSQSCRDREITEAFF. Here the CDR3 DNA reads TGCGCCAGCAGTCAATCGTGCCGGGACAGGGAGATCACTGAAGCTTTCTTT.

This chain joins TRBV5-1 and TRBJ2-7; D is possibly TRBD2 (5 bases). V was pared by 3 bases and J by 2 bases, with 12 bases between. CDR1 and CDR2 (germline): SGHRS, YFSETQ. The CDR3 runs 14 residues. In nucleotides, the CDR3 is TGCGCCAGCAGCTCGGGAACTGAGACCTACGAGCAGTACTTC. Its translation: CASSSGTETYEQYF.

The CDR3 sequence is CASSLVGDRSYNEQFF. For the CDR3, the DNA is TGCGCCAGCAGCTTGGTCGGTGACAGGTCCTACAATGAGCAGTTCTTC. The chain joins TRBV5-1 to TRBJ2-1, with D possibly matching TRBD1 (6 bases). CDR3 length: 16 residues. The V and J ends lost 0 bases and 1 base respectively, with 11 bases between them. Germline V lookup: CDR1 SGHRS, CDR2 YFSETQ.

V and J are TRBV7-9 and TRBJ2-7; 11 positions agree with TRBD1. The ends lost 5 bases at V and 4 bases at J; junction bases unmatched: 7. This CDR3 is built from 15 residues. Germline V lookup: CDR1 SEHNR, CDR2 FQNEAQ (reference sequence). The CDR3 here is CASSPGTGGWYEQYF. The CDR3, as DNA: TGTGCCAGCAGCCCCGGGACAGGGGGTTGGTACGAGCAGTACTTC.

This clone was recorded only once. This rearrangement joins TRBV7-9 to TRBJ1-1; perhaps TRBD1 as D (5 bases). V shed 2 bases and J shed 7 bases, with 11 bases lying between them. Germline assignment: CDR1 SEHNR and CDR2 FQNEAQ (reference sequence). There are 13 residues in the CDR3. CDR3 nucleotide sequence: TGTGCCAGCAGCTTAACAGGAGAAATTGAAGCTTTCTTT. Its protein is CASSLTGEIEAFF.

The genes are TRBV7-3 and TRBJ1-2; D uncertain. Germline V gene lookup returns CDR1 SGHTA and CDR2 FQGTGA. With 2 bases removed from V and 6 bases from J, the gap between germline ends came to 13 bases. This CDR3 is built from 14 residues. In nucleotides, the CDR3 is TGTGCCAGCAGCTTACAGAGTAAGAGGCATGGCTACACCTTC. Encoded protein: CASSLQSKRHGYTF.

The J gene is TRBJ1-2, the V gene TRBV5-1, with D maybe TRBD1 (6 bases). Trimming left V 7 bases short and J 4 bases short, with 20 bases between. Germline V gives CDR1 SGHRS, CDR2 YFSETQ. CDR3 length: 15 residues. Here the CDR3 DNA reads TGCGCCAGCCAGGATGAAGGACAGTCGCTCTATGGCTACACCTTC. This translates into CASQDEGQSLYGYTF.

For the CDR3, the DNA is TGTGCCAGCAGCTTAAAAGGCCAGGGCACGAATTCACCCCTCCACTTT. Encoded protein: CASSLKGQGTNSPLHF. This rearrangement joins TRBV7-9 to TRBJ1-6, with D possibly TRBD1 on 5 matching bases. The CDR3 loop spans 16 amino acids. Germline V lookup: CDR1 SEHNR, CDR2 FQNEAQ (reference sequence). The germline V and J ends were trimmed by 2 bases and 7 bases, with 15 bases remaining between them.

J is TRBJ2-1 and V is TRBV2, with 13 bases that match TRBD2. The CDR3 has 16 amino acids. Germline CDR1 SNHLY, CDR2 FYNNEI. V shed 6 bases and J 0 bases; nucleotides not matched to a gene: 2. The CDR3 is CASRRTSGGSYNEQFF. CDR3 nucleotide sequence: TGTGCCAGCAGGCGGACTAGCGGGGGCTCCTACAATGAGCAGTTCTTC.

In nucleotides, the CDR3 is TGTGCCAGCAGCTTAGGGGCTGGCAGCTCCTACGAGCAGTACTTC. As protein: CASSLGAGSSYEQYF. J is TRBJ2-7 and V is TRBV11-2, with unresolved D. The CDR3 totals 15 residues. Trimming took 1 base from V and 0 from J, leaving 10 bases between them. From germline, CDR1 is SGHAT and CDR2 FQNNGV. The entire variable domain, with the rest obtained from reference TRBV11-2 and TRBJ2-7, is as follows: EAGVAQSPRYKIIEKRQSVAFWCNPISGHATLYWYQQILGQGPKLLIQFQNNGVVDDSQLPKDRFSAERLKGVDSTLKIQPAKLEDSAVYLCASSLGAGSSYEQYFGPGTRLTVT.

J is TRBJ1-3 and V is TRBV24-1; TRBD1 might be the D (5 bases). Germline CDR1 and CDR2: KGHDR and SFDVKD. The CDR3 is made up of 19 amino acids. V lost 1 base to trimming and J lost 0 bases, with 18 bases between them. CDR3 residues: CATSDLMTAHSFSGNTIYF. In DNA form, the CDR3 reads TGTGCCACCAGTGATTTAATGACAGCCCACTCATTCTCTGGAAACACCATATATTTT.

The V gene is TRBV5-5, the J gene TRBJ1-3; D might be TRBD1 (6 bases). With 0 bases removed from V and 0 bases from J, the gap between germline ends came to 10 bases. Per the germline V gene, CDR1 is SGHKS and CDR2 is YYEKEE (reference sequence). The CDR3 is 16 residues long. The CDR3 spells CASSLARTDSGNTIYF. As DNA, the CDR3 is TGTGCCAGCAGCTTGGCCAGGACAGACTCTGGAAACACCATATATTTT.

V and J are TRBV3-1 (or the pseudogene TRBV3-2) and TRBJ1-1, with 8 bases matching TRBD1. The CDR3 loop spans 16 amino acids. V was pared by 1 base and J by 5 bases, with 9 bases of the junction left unmatched. Germline V gives CDR1 LGHDT, CDR2 YNNKEL (reference sequence). The CDR3 nucleotides read TGTGCCAGCAGCCAAGGAGGCAGGGGGCGATGGACTGAAGCTTTCTTT. It specifies CASSQGGRGRWTEAFF.

The chain has TRBV9 and TRBJ1-2, with 7 bases lining up with TRBD1. This CDR3 is built from 13 residues. Trimming cost V 7 bases and J 3 bases; bases outside gene matches: 6. Per the germline V gene, CDR1 is SGDLS and CDR2 is YYNGEE. CDR3 sequence: CASVGDSHYGYTF. CDR3 sequence (DNA): TGTGCCAGCGTGGGGGACAGCCACTATGGCTACACCTTC.

The CDR3 here is CASSPTRSYNEQFF. DNA of the CDR3: TGTGCCAGCTCACCGACTCGGAGCTACAATGAGCAGTTCTTC. The rearrangement uses TRBV18 and TRBJ2-1; no definite D call. Trimming pared 3 bases from V and 3 bases from J, leaving 9 bases between. CDR3 length: 14 residues. In germline, CDR1 is KGHSH, CDR2 LQKENI.

V gene TRBV2 combines with J gene TRBJ2-2; TRBD1 matches 7 bases. The CDR3 runs to 13 residues. Germline lookup yields CDR1 SNHLY and CDR2 FYNNEI. With V trimmed by 5 bases and J by 6 bases, 3 bases remained unmatched. The CDR3 bases are TGTGCCAGCAGTCGACAGGGACCCGGGGAGCTGTTTTTT. As protein: CASSRQGPGELFF.

The chain recombines TRBV2 with TRBJ2-1; 9 bases match TRBD1. CDR3 length: 15 residues. V was pared by 6 bases and J by 4 bases, with 7 bases of the junction left unmatched. CDR1 and CDR2 from the germline V gene are SNHLY and FYNNEI. The CDR3: CASRGGTGTYNEQFF. The CDR3 bases are TGTGCCAGCAGGGGCGGGACAGGGACTTACAATGAGCAGTTCTTC.

The chain joins TRBV9 to TRBJ2-1; the match to TRBD1 covers 8 bases. Looked up from germline, CDR1 is SGDLS and CDR2 is YYNGEE. The CDR3 is 16 amino acids. After removal of 0 bases from V and 8 bases from J, the junction contained 10 bases not matched to a gene. The CDR3 here is CASSVEGRGLWDEQFF. In DNA, the CDR3 is TGTGCCAGCAGCGTAGAGGGCAGGGGGCTTTGGGATGAGCAGTTCTTC.

This chain joins TRBV19 and TRBJ2-6; possible D gene TRBD1, 6 bases. The V and J ends lost 0 bases and 4 bases respectively, with 10 bases between them. Germline V gene sequence: CDR1 LNHDA, CDR2 SQIVND (reference sequence). There are 16 residues in the CDR3. The CDR3 bases are TGTGCCAGTAGTATAGATCAGGGGACGGGGGCCAACGTCCTGACTTTC. It codes for CASSIDQGTGANVLTF.

The chain is built from TRBV5-4 and TRBJ2-1, with 12 bases that match TRBD2. The germline gives CDR1 SGHNT, CDR2 YYREEE (reference sequence). The CDR3 runs 16 residues. V gave up 5 bases and J gave up 6 bases; unmatched junction bases: 9. CDR3 nucleotides: TGTGCCAGCAGTGAGACTAGCGGGAGTAAATCCAATGAGCAGTTCTTC. Translated, it gives CASSETSGSKSNEQFF.

The gene calls are TRBV28 and TRBJ1-4, with a tentative D call TRBD1 (5 bases). The germline CDR1 and CDR2 sequences are MDHEN and SYDVKM. The CDR3 runs to 15 residues. V was pared by 2 bases and J by 2 bases, with 9 bases between. The DNA for the CDR3 is TGTGCCAGCAGTTTACAGGGCCCCACTAATGAAAAACTGTTTTTT. Its protein product is CASSLQGPTNEKLFF.

This rearrangement joins TRBV5-4 to TRBJ2-2; possibly TRBD1 for D (6 bases). The CDR3 is 16 amino acids. CDR1 is SGHNT, CDR2 YYREEE, per germline (reference sequence). V gave up 0 bases and J gave up 4 bases, with 13 bases separating them. CDR3 residues: CASSLAPGASTGELFF. The CDR3 DNA sequence: TGTGCCAGCAGCTTGGCCCCAGGGGCTAGCACCGGGGAGCTGTTTTTT.

The rearrangement joins TRBV7-6 to TRBJ2-5, with 14 bases fitting TRBD2. The CDR3 is 16 amino acids. The germline V gene encodes CDR1 SGHVS and CDR2 FNYEAQ. The J segment lost 5 bases and the V segment lost 5 bases, leaving 7 bases of the junction unmatched. The CDR3 reads CASSDRLAGGRETQYF. The CDR3 nucleotides are TGTGCCAGCAGCGACAGACTAGCGGGGGGGCGGGAGACCCAGTACTTC.